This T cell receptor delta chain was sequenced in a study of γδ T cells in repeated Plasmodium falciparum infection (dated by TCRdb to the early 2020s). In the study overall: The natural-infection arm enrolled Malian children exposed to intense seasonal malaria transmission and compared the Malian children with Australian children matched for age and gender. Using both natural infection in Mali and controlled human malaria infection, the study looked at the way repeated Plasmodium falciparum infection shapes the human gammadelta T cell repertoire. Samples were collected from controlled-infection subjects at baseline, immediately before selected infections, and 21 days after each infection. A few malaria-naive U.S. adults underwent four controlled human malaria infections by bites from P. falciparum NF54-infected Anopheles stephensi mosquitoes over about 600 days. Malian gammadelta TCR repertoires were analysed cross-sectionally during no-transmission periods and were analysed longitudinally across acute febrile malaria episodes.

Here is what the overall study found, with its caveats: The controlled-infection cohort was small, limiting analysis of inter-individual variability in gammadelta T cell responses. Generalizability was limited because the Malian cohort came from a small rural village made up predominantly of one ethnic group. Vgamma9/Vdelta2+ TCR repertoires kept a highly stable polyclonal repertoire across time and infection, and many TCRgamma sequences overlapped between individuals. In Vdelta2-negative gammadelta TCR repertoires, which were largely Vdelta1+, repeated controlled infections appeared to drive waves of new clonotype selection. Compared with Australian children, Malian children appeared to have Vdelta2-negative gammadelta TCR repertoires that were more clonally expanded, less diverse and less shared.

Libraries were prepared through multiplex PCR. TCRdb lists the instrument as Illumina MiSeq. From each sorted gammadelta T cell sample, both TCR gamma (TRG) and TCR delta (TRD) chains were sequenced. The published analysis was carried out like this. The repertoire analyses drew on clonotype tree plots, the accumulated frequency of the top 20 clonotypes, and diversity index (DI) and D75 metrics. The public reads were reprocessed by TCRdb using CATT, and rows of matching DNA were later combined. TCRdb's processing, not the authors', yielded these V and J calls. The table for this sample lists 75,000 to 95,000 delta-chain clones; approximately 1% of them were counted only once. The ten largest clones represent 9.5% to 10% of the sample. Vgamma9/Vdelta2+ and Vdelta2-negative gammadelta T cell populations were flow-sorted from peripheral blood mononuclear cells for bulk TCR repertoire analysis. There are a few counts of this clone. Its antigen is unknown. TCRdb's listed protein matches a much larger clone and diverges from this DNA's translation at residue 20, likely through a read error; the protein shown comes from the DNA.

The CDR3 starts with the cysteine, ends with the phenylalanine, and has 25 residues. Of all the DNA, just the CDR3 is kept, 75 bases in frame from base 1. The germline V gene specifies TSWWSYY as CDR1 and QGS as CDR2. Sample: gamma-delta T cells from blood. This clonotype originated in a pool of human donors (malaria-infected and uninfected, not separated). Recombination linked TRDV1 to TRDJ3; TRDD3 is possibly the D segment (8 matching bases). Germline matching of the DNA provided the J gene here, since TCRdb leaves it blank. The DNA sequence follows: TGTGCTCTTGGGGATCCAATTTTCCTACAGGGGGATAACCGTGCGGACTCCTGGGACATCCGACAGATGTTTTTC. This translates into CALGDPIFLQGDNRADSWDIRQMFF.